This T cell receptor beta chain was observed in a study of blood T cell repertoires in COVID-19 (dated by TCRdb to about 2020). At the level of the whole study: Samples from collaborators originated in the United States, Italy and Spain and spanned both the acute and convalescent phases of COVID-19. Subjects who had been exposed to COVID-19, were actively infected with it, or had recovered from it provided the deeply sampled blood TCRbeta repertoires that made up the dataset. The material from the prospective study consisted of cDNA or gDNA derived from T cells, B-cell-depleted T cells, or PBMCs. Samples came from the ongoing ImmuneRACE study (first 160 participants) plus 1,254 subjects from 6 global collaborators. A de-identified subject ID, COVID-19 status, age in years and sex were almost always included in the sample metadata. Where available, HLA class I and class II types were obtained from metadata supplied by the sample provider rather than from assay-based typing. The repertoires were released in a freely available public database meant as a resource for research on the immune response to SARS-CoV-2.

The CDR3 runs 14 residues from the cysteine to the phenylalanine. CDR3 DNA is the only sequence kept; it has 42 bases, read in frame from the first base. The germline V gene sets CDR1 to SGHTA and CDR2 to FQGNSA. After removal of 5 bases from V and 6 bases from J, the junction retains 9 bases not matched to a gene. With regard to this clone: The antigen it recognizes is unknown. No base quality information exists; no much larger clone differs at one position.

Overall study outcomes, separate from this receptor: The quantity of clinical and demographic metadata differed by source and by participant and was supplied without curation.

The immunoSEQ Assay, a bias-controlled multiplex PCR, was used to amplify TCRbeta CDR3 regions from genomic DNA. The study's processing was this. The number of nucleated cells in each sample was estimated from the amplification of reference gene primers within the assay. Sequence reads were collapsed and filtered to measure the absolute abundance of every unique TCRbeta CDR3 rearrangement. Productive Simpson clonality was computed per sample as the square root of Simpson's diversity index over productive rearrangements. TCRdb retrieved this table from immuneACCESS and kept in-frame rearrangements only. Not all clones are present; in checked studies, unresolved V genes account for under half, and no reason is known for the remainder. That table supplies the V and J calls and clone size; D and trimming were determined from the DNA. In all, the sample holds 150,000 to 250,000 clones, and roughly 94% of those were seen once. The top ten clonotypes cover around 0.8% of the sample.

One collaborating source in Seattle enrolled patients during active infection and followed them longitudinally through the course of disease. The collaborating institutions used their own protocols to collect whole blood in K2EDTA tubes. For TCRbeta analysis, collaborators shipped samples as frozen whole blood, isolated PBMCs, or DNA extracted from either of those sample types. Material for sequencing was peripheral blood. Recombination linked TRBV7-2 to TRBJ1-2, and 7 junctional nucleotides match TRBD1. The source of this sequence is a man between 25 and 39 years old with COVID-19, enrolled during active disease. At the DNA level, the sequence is TGTGCCAGCAGCGGGAGACAGGGAGCAGATGGCTACACCTTC. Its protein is CASSGRQGADGYTF.